This T cell receptor beta chain was recovered during a study of blood T cell repertoires in COVID-19. Measured with immunoSEQ multiplex PCR; TCRdb has only the in-frame clones, and not every one. The sample yields approximately 120,000 clones, roughly four fifths seen once. Participants came from about 24 US areas, aged roughly 18 to 95 years. Sequenced material: PBMCs or T cells enriched from blood (not recorded which). This receptor was obtained from a man younger than 45 who had recovered from COVID-19.

The CDR3 DNA is TGTGCCAGCAGCTTCGATTCACTGAAAAATGAAAAACTGTTTTTT. The encoded protein is CASSFDSLKNEKLFF. This rearrangement joins TRBV5-6 to TRBJ1-4; no reliable D call. V lost 2 bases, J lost 5 bases, and 13 bases lay in between. The germline V gene has CDR1 SGHDT and CDR2 YYEEEE. The CDR3 extends over 15 amino acids.